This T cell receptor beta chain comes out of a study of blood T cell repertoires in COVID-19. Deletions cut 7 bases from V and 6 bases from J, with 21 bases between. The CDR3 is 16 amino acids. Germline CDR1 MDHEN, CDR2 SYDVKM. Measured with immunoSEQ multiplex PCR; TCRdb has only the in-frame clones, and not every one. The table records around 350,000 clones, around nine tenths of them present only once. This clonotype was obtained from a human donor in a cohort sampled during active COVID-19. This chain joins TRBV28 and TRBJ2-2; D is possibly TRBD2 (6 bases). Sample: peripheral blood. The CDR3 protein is CASTQYGGPTAGELFF. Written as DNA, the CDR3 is TGTGCCAGCACCCAATACGGGGGACCCACCGCCGGGGAGCTGTTTTTT.